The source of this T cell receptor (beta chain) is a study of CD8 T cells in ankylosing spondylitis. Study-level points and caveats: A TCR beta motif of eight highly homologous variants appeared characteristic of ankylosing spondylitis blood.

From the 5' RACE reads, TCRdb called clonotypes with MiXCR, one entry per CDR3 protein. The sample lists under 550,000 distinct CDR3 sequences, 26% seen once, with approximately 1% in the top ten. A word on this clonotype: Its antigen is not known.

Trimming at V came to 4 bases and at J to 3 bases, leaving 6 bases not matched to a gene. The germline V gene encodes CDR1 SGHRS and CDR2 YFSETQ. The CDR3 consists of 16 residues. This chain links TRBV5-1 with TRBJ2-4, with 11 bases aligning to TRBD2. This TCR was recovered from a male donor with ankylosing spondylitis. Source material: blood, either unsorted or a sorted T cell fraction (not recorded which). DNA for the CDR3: TGCGCCAGCAGCCCCGACGGACTAGCGGGCAAAAACATTCAGTACTTC. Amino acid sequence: CASSPDGLAGKNIQYF.